Listed below are T cell receptor beta chains from one sample, sequenced in a study of T cells in Graves' hyperthyroidism and ophthalmopathy. One entry per CDR3 protein, called by TCRdb with MiXCR from the multiplex PCR reads. This sample has roughly 380,000 distinct CDR3 sequences; about 15% occur once, and the top ten carry approximately 10%. Sequenced sample: blood. The source is a woman aged 55 to 70 with Graves' hyperthyroidism. CDR3s include the opening cysteine and the closing phenylalanine or tryptophan. D genes are given only for firm matches. Not every row has a clone size; where given, it reads once, few, many or a size class.

d_call,v_call,clone_size,j_call,cdr3_aa,cdr3_nt
TRBD2,TRBV7-6,NA,TRBJ2-1,CASSFGGWQAGVYNEQFF,TGTGCCAGCAGCTTTGGAGGGTGGCAAGCGGGAGTGTACAATGAGCAGTTCTTC
NA,TRBV27,many,TRBJ2-3,CASAGQLSDTQYF,TGTGCCAGCGCGGGACAGCTCTCAGATACGCAGTATTTT
TRBD2,TRBV12-3/TRBV12-4,many,TRBJ2-1,CASSLGTRSSYNEQFF,TGTGCCAGCAGTTTAGGGACTAGGAGCTCCTACAATGAGCAGTTCTTC
NA,TRBV7-9,many,TRBJ2-1,CASSLLSDEQFF,TGTGCCAGCAGCTTATTGTCCGATGAGCAGTTCTTC
NA,TRBV20-1,many,TRBJ1-1,CSATRQSEAFF,TGCAGTGCGACCAGGCAGTCTGAAGCTTTCTTT
TRBD1,TRBV19,few,TRBJ2-1,CASSISTGGSYNEQFF,TGTGCCAGTAGTATTTCTACAGGGGGTTCCTACAATGAGCAGTTCTTC
NA,TRBV12-5,many,TRBJ2-7,CASGLVIGQGTYEQYF,TGTGCTAGTGGTTTGGTGATAGGGCAGGGAACCTACGAGCAGTACTTC
TRBD1,TRBV28,many,TRBJ1-6,CASSLYRGVGNSPLHF,TGTGCCAGCAGTTTATACAGGGGGGTAGGCAATTCACCCCTCCACTTT
TRBD1,TRBV20-1,NA,TRBJ1-1,CSASVFGQEDTEAFF,TGCAGTGCTAGTGTTTTTGGACAGGAGGACACTGAAGCTTTCTTT
NA,TRBV6-1,many,TRBJ2-7,CASSSRWASPYEQYF,TGTGCCAGCAGTTCTAGGTGGGCAAGCCCCTACGAGCAGTACTTC
NA,TRBV18,many,TRBJ1-1,CASSPLRGITEAFF,TGTGCCAGCTCACCACTCAGGGGTATCACTGAAGCTTTCTTT
NA,TRBV11-2,many,TRBJ2-5,CASSSRDTRPVF,TGTGCCAGCAGCTCCCGGGACACTCGACCCGTCTTC
NA,TRBV7-3,many,TRBJ2-1,CASSLRPSPSYNEQFF,TGTGCCAGCAGCCTCCGGCCATCCCCCTCCTACAATGAGCAGTTCTTC
TRBD2,TRBV28,many,TRBJ2-7,CASSPFPTSARSYEQYF,TGTGCCAGCAGTCCTTTCCCAACTAGCGCACGCTCCTACGAGCAGTACTTC
NA,TRBV7-2,few,TRBJ2-1,CASSLGSDKRQFF,TGTGCCAGCAGCTTAGGATCGGATAAAAGGCAGTTCTTC
NA,TRBV10-3,NA,TRBJ1-3,CAIRPTGNPGNTIYF,TGTGCCATCCGACCCACAGGGAATCCTGGAAACACCATATATTTT
NA,TRBV12-3/TRBV12-4,many,TRBJ1-5,CASSVQEYQPQHF,TGTGCCAGCAGCGTACAGGAGTATCAGCCCCAGCATTTT
NA,TRBV5-1,many,TRBJ1-5,CASSLGAGGNQPQHF,TGCGCCAGCAGCTTGGGGGCCGGAGGCAATCAGCCCCAGCATTTT
NA,TRBV20-1,many,TRBJ2-1,CSVRAVVNEQFF,TGCAGTGTTCGGGCCGTTGTGAATGAGCAGTTCTTC
TRBD2,TRBV29-1,few,TRBJ2-1,CSVVGEASGRGEQFF,TGCAGCGTTGTAGGTGAGGCTAGCGGGAGAGGTGAGCAGTTCTTC